This T cell receptor (beta chain) stems from a study of blood T cell repertoires in COVID-19. Study details: Italy, Spain and the United States were the sources of the convalescent and acute COVID-19 samples. PBMCs, B-cell-depleted T cells, or T cells provided the cDNA or gDNA that made up the material.

Original processing notes: Estimated nucleated cell counts came from reference gene primer amplification. The table came from immunoSEQ multiplex PCR; TCRdb's copy has only in-frame clones and leaves some out. The V and J calls and clone size come from that table; D and trimming were worked out from the DNA. The data show about 190,000 clones, about 88% seen once. The source of this sequence is a woman between 40 and 55 years old who had recovered from COVID-19. The specimen was peripheral blood.

The CDR3 here is CASSQGGPGGLMNTEAFF. The CDR3 bases are TGTGCCAGCAGCCAAGGTGGCCCGGGGGGGCTAATGAACACTGAAGCTTTCTTT. The rearrangement uses TRBV3-1 (or the pseudogene TRBV3-2) and TRBJ1-1; a possible D gene is TRBD1 (6 bases). The V and J ends lost 1 base and 0 bases respectively, with 18 bases between them. The germline gives CDR1 LGHDT, CDR2 YNNKEL (reference sequence). The CDR3 contains 18 residues.